This T cell receptor beta chain was recorded in a study of tumor and adjacent non-tumor tissue in lung cancer. Overall study: Millions of productive TCRbeta reads were obtained per sample on average. Findings and caveats of the study: Tumor tissue had significantly higher TCR diversity than normal lung.

The CDR3 has 14 amino acids, counting both end residues. Germline loops: CDR1 MDHEN, CDR2 SYDVKM. RNA was extracted from bulk tissue without any cell sorting. A modified ARM-PCR protocol with three rounds of nested PCR amplified TCRbeta. TCRdb re-called the multiplex PCR reads through MiXCR, storing one row per CDR3 protein. The profile shows 120,000 or so distinct CDR3 sequences, nearly 85% of them singletons. As for this clonotype: Antigen: not known. No conserved phenylalanine or tryptophan is present at the end of the CDR3, so a read error is the likely explanation. The DNA is omitted, as the CDR3 cannot be located on it reliably, and the CDR3 follows TCRdb's listing.

The sequenced sample was lung tumor tissue. The source is a man aged 65 to 79 with non-small cell lung cancer. The V and J genes are TRBV28 and TRBJ2-7; the table's D call, TRBD1, was not checked against the DNA. The CDR3 is CASSPQGPAGEQYL.